This T cell receptor beta chain was documented in a study of cytomegalovirus exposure and HLA in healthy donors. The overall study: The same platform was used for the roughly 120 validation repertoires and the 600 to 850 first-cohort repertoires, a later analysis reported. Study observations and caveats: Investigators reported 150 to 200 TCR beta chains as tied to cytomegalovirus. Per published reports, the classifier diagnosed cytomegalovirus status with high specificity and sensitivity.

Germline V CDR1 and CDR2: LGHNA, YNFKEQ. The CDR3 spans 16 residues. The V segment lost 0 bases and the J segment 7 bases; nucleotides outside the gene matches: 4. This clone was seen a handful of times. Antigen specificity is unknown. Produced via immunoSEQ multiplex PCR; TCRdb's table is partial and in-frame only. The profile shows 120,000 to 150,000 clones, around 87% of them singletons. The sequence came from a man between 18 and 29 years old in good health and CMV-seropositive. V is TRBV4-2 and J is TRBJ2-1; TRBD2 aligns across 12 bases. The material sequenced was PBMCs. The CDR3 loop reads CASSQDTSGGPNEQFF. The CDR3 bases are TGTGCCAGCAGCCAAGACACTAGCGGGGGGCCGAATGAGCAGTTCTTC.